Each of the 14 T cell receptor beta chains below was sequenced from the same sample in a study of cytomegalovirus exposure and HLA in healthy donors. Here immunoSEQ multiplex PCR was the method, and the copy in TCRdb shows in-frame clones only, minus some. The table lists 150,000 or so clones, around four fifths of them singletons. The material sequenced was PBMCs. All receptors come from a man aged 30 to 39 in good health and CMV-seropositive.

The chain uses TRBV9 and TRBJ2-2, with TRBD2 identical over 10 bases. CDR3 length: 15 residues. Germline trimming cut 3 bases from V and 6 bases from J; bases unmatched to any gene: 5. Per the germline V gene, CDR1 is SGDLS and CDR2 is YYNGEE. CDR3 in amino acids: CASSEAGGTPGELFF. For the CDR3, the DNA is TGTGCCAGCAGCGAAGCGGGGGGGACCCCCGGGGAGCTGTTTTTT.

The genes are TRBV5-1 and TRBJ2-3, with 9 bases fitting TRBD2. The CDR3 extends over 15 amino acids. Germline lookup yields CDR1 SGHRS and CDR2 YFSETQ. Losses at the gene ends were 4 bases for V and 2 bases for J; bases not matched to a gene: 5. CDR3: CASSARGGYTDTQYF. Written as DNA, the CDR3 is TGCGCCAGCAGCGCGCGGGGGGGGTACACAGATACGCAGTATTTT.

The genes are TRBV7-6 and TRBJ1-4; D uncertain. The CDR3 consists of 14 residues. In germline, CDR1 is SGHVS, CDR2 FNYEAQ. V lost 0 bases and J 4 bases, leaving 6 bases between the germline ends. The CDR3 is CASSLARGNEKLFF. DNA of the CDR3: TGTGCCAGCAGCTTAGCTCGGGGTAATGAAAAACTGTTTTTT.

The chain combines TRBV9 with TRBJ1-4, with 8 bases aligning to TRBD1. The CDR3 consists of 15 residues. Trimming cost V 3 bases and J 4 bases; bases outside gene matches: 5. Per the germline V gene, CDR1 is SGDLS and CDR2 is YYNGEE. The CDR3 DNA follows: TGTGCCAGCAGCGCCAGACAGGGGTTTAATGAAAAACTGTTTTTT. Amino acids: CASSARQGFNEKLFF.

The gene calls are TRBV5-6 and TRBJ2-7, with D possibly matching TRBD1 (6 bases). V lost 0 bases, J lost 5 bases, and 9 bases lay in between. The CDR3 length is 13 residues. Germline values: CDR1 SGHDT, CDR2 YYEEEE. CDR3 nucleotides: TGTGCCAGCAGCTTGGGAAACAGGGACGAGCAGTACTTC. This codes for CASSLGNRDEQYF. Supplemented by reference TRBV5-6 and TRBJ2-7, the full variable domain reads DAGVTQSPTHLIKTRGQQVTLRCSPKSGHDTVSWYQQALGQGPQFIFQYYEEEERQRGNFPDRFSGHQFPNYSSELNVNALLLGDSALYLCASSLGNRDEQYFGPGTRLTVT.

V gene TRBV4-3 combines with J gene TRBJ2-1; perhaps TRBD2 as D (5 bases). Between the trimmed V and J ends, which lost 2 bases and 2 bases, there was a span of 13 bases. The germline V gene has CDR1 LGHNA and CDR2 YSLEER. CDR3 length equals 16 residues. CDR3: CASSQTSASPYNEQFF. In DNA form, the CDR3 reads TGCGCCAGCAGCCAAACATCGGCTAGCCCCTACAATGAGCAGTTCTTC.

This clone qualifies as medium-sized. The chain uses TRBV19 and TRBJ2-5; 13 bases are shared with TRBD2. Trimming cost V 6 bases and J 5 bases; bases outside gene matches: 6. CDR1 is LNHDA and CDR2 is SQIVND in the germline V gene (reference sequence). CDR3 length: 15 residues. The CDR3 DNA sequence: TGTGCCAGTAGGCGAGGACTAGCGGGGGTTGAGACCCAGTACTTC. Amino acid sequence: CASRRGLAGVETQYF.

The V call is TRBV5-4, the J call TRBJ2-1, with 11 bases that match TRBD2. Looked up from germline, CDR1 is SGHNT and CDR2 is YYREEE (reference sequence). The V and J ends lost 0 bases and 5 bases, in that order; junction bases with no gene match: 4. This CDR3 comprises 16 residues. The DNA of the CDR3 is TGTGCCAGCAGCTTGGGGGGGACTAGCGGACACAATGAGCAGTTCTTC. Translating it yields CASSLGGTSGHNEQFF.

The rearrangement uses TRBV6-5 and TRBJ1-5, with D unclear. V lost 6 bases, J lost 0 bases, and 9 bases lay in between. This CDR3 has 14 residues. Germline CDR1 and CDR2: MNHEY and SVGAGI. The CDR3 reads CASSPPGSNQPQHF. CDR3 DNA: TGTGCCAGCAGCCCCCCCGGTAGCAATCAGCCCCAGCATTTT.

This chain connects TRBV5-4 to TRBJ2-3; 7 bases align to TRBD2. This CDR3 is 15 amino acids long. The germline V gene encodes CDR1 SGHNT and CDR2 YYREEE (reference sequence). V lost 6 bases and J lost 1; bases outside the gene matches: 8. CDR3 loop: CASTWGGAGTDTQYF. For the CDR3, the DNA is TGTGCCAGCACCTGGGGGGGAGCCGGCACAGATACGCAGTATTTT.

The chain has TRBV27 and TRBJ2-7; TRBD1 agrees at 8 bases. CDR3 length: 15 amino acids. With V trimmed by 2 bases and J by 3 bases, 6 bases remained unmatched. The germline gives CDR1 MNHEY, CDR2 SMNVEV (reference sequence). CDR3 sequence: CASSLGQGSIYEQYF. The CDR3 DNA follows: TGTGCCAGCAGTTTAGGACAGGGCTCTATCTACGAGCAGTACTTC.

V is TRBV18 and J is TRBJ1-5, with 9 bases identical to TRBD1. Germline assignment: CDR1 KGHSH and CDR2 LQKENI. The CDR3 is made up of 19 amino acids. J lost 1 base, V lost 1 base, and 11 bases had no gene match. CDR3 sequence (DNA): TGTGCCAGCTCACCACAACAGGGGGCGGATATTGGGAGCAATCAGCCCCAGCATTTT. The encoded protein is CASSPQQGADIGSNQPQHF.

This clone was detected once. The chain joins TRBV12-5 to TRBJ2-1; 11 bases agree with TRBD2. The CDR3 totals 20 residues. V dropped 3 bases and J dropped 0; count of bases not matched to a gene: 13. Per the germline V gene, CDR1 is LGHNT and CDR2 is FRNRAP. The CDR3 DNA reads as TGTGCTAGTGGTTTAATCTTTGTACTAGCGGGGGAGAGCTCCTACAATGAGCAGTTCTTC. This sequence encodes CASGLIFVLAGESSYNEQFF. The full variable domain, with the rest looked up from reference TRBV12-5 and TRBJ2-1, is DARVTQTPRHKVTEMGQEVTMRCQPILGHNTVFWYRQTMMQGLELLAYFRNRAPLDDSGMPKDRFSAEMPDATLATLKIQPSEPRDSAVYFCASGLIFVLAGESSYNEQFFGPGTRLTVL.

The rearrangement joins TRBV19 to TRBJ2-2; D gene uncertain. The CDR3 totals 16 residues. The V gene's germline CDR1 is LNHDA and CDR2 SQIVND (reference sequence). V lost 7 bases and J lost 3, with 18 bases in between. CDR3: CASNTIGDRDTGELFF. The DNA for the CDR3 is TGTGCCAGTAATACCATCGGTGATCGGGACACCGGGGAGCTGTTTTTT.